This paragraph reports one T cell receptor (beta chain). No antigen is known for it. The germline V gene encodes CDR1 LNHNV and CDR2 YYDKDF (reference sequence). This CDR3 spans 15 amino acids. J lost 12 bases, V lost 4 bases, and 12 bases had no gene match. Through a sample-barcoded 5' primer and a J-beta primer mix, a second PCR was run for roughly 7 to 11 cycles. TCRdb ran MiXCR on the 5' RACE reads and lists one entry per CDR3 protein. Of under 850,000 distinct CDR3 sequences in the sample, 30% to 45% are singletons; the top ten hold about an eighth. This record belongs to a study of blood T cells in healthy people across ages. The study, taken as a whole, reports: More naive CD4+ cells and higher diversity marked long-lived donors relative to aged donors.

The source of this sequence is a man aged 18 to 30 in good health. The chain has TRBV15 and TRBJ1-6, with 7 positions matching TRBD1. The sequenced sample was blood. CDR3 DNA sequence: TGTGCCACCAGCACTGAGGCAGGGGGTTGGTTACCCCTCCACTTT. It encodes CATSTEAGGWLPLHF.